This TCR beta chain comes out of a study of tumor and adjacent non-tumor tissue in lung cancer. Background on the study: On average, productive TCRbeta reads reached about 4.4 million per sample.

This sample's RNA came from whole unsorted tissue. Three rounds of nested PCR, following a modified ARM-PCR protocol, produced the TCRbeta library. TCRdb processed the multiplex PCR reads anew with MiXCR; each CDR3 protein has one entry. The repertoire includes 120,000 or so distinct CDR3 sequences, about 66% of them detected once, and around 13% sits in the top ten. The receptor comes from a young man with non-small cell lung cancer. The sequenced material came from lung tumor tissue.

This CDR3 is CASSIGFGGLDGYTF. CDR3 DNA: TGTGCCAGTAGTATAGGTTTCGGGGGTTTGGATGGCTACACCTTC. The chain combines TRBV19 with TRBJ1-2; possible D gene TRBD1, 5 bases. The V gene's germline CDR1 is LNHDA and CDR2 SQIVND (reference sequence). This CDR3 is built from 15 residues. V was cut by 1 base and J by 6 bases, with 15 bases left in between.